This passage covers 22 T cell receptor beta chains from one sample sequenced in a study of T cells in Graves' hyperthyroidism and ophthalmopathy. The source material, RNA transcripts, was used to amplify TCR beta CDR3 regions. An initial round of RT-PCR targeting the TCR CDR3 relied on the HTBI primer set. MiXCR, applied by TCRdb to the multiplex PCR reads, yields one record per CDR3 protein. This sample has 660,000 or so distinct CDR3 sequences, with around 21% found just once. Sequenced: blood. The receptors come from a man aged 25-40 years with Graves' ophthalmopathy.

This clonotype showed up just a few times. The chain joins TRBV5-1 to TRBJ2-2; TRBD2 agrees at 10 bases. Trimming removed 0 bases from V and 1 base from J; junction bases left unmatched: 12. The CDR3 has 20 residues. CDR1 is SGHRS and CDR2 is YFSETQ in the germline V gene. The CDR3 coding sequence is TGCGCCAGCAGCTTGGAAGGGCCGATTAGCGGGAGGTTGAACACCGGGGAGCTGTTTTTT. As protein: CASSLEGPISGRLNTGELFF.

The V call is TRBV7-2, the J call TRBJ2-5; no firm D call. Germline CDR1 is SGHTA and CDR2 is FQGNSA. Trimming pared 5 bases from V and 5 bases from J, leaving 9 bases between. CDR3 length: 12 residues. The DNA of the CDR3 is TGTGCCAGCAGCGCTACAAGGGAGACCCAGTACTTC. Translation gives CASSATRETQYF.

Only one count was recorded for this clonotype. This clone may be a read error of a much larger clone one base away. The chain joins TRBV28 to TRBJ1-4; tentative D call: TRBD1 (6 bases). V was cut by 3 bases and J by 10 bases, with 18 bases left in between. Looked up from germline, CDR1 is MDHEN and CDR2 is SYDVKM. This CDR3 region has 15 residues. CDR3 nucleotide sequence: TGTGCCAGCAGTTTCCCCGGGGGCCCTTCGGCAAAACTGTTTTTT. This sequence encodes CASSFPGGPSAKLFF.

In its sample, this clonotype was seen a few times. CDR3 amino acids: CASSLVVPGNYGYTF. The CDR3 region has the DNA TGTGCCAGCAGCTTAGTGGTTCCGGGCAACTATGGCTACACCTTC. The chain couples TRBV7-9 to TRBJ1-2; D is unresolved. Germline values: CDR1 SEHNR, CDR2 FQNEAQ (reference sequence). The CDR3 extends over 15 amino acids. The ends were cut back, 1 base at V and 2 bases at J, with 11 bases in the middle. The whole variable domain, filled in from reference TRBV7-9 and TRBJ1-2, reads DTGVSQNPRHKITKRGQNVTFRCDPISEHNRLYWYRQTLGQGPEFLTYFQNEAQLEKSRLLSDRFSAERPKGSFSTLEIQRTEQGDSAMYLCASSLVVPGNYGYTFGSGTRLTVV.

There are a few counts of this clonotype. This sequence joins TRBV12-3 or TRBV12-4 and TRBJ2-3; 13 bases match TRBD2. With V trimmed by 8 bases and J by 6 bases, 5 bases remained unmatched. The CDR3 runs 14 residues. The CDR3 DNA follows: TGTGCCAGCCTCGGACTAGCGGGAGTGGATACGCAGTATTTT. Its protein product is CASLGLAGVDTQYF.

The chain employs TRBV11-3 and TRBJ1-2; D is possibly TRBD1 (6 bases). The CDR3 consists of 17 residues. The V end lost 4 bases, the J end lost 7 bases, and 25 bases lay between the germline ends. CDR1 is SGHNT, CDR2 YENEEA, per germline. The CDR3 here is CASSSTPGQPTWGGYTF. CDR3 sequence (DNA): TGTGCCAGCAGCTCGACCCCTGGACAGCCCACATGGGGTGGCTACACCTTC.

This clonotype was seen many times. The rearrangement joins TRBV20-1 to TRBJ2-1; a possible D gene is TRBD2 (6 bases). Deletions cut 7 bases from V and 5 bases from J, with 15 bases between. There are 13 residues in the CDR3. CDR1 is DFQATT, CDR2 SNEGSKA, per germline (reference sequence). Written as DNA, the CDR3 is TGCAGTGTACGAGGGAGGAGAAACAATGAGCAGTTCTTC. Translating gives CSVRGRRNNEQFF.

V usage is TRBV30 and J usage is TRBJ2-1, with 10 bases lining up with TRBD2. V shed 5 bases and J 4 bases; nucleotides not matched to a gene: 2. The CDR3 spans 13 residues. The germline gives CDR1 GTSNPN, CDR2 SVGIG (reference sequence). CDR3 protein: CAWGTSAYNEQFF. The CDR3 DNA follows: TGTGCCTGGGGGACTAGCGCGTACAATGAGCAGTTCTTC. The full variable domain, rest sourced from reference TRBV30 and TRBJ2-1, is SQTIHQWPATLVQPVGSPLSLECTVEGTSNPNLYWYRQAAGRGLQLLFYSVGIGQISSEVPQNLSASRPQDRQFILSSKKLLLSDSGFYLCAWGTSAYNEQFFGPGTRLTVL.

CDR3 in DNA: TGTGCCAGCAGCCCTAGCGGGAGTGACATCGAGCAGTACTTC. This codes for CASSPSGSDIEQYF. The chain employs TRBV5-6 and TRBJ2-7, with 10 bases fitting TRBD2. After removal of 4 bases from V and 6 bases from J, the junction contained 7 bases not matched to a gene. The CDR3 sequence is 14 residues long. Germline V gives CDR1 SGHDT, CDR2 YYEEEE.

This clonotype was detected ten times or more. V is TRBV5-1 and J is TRBJ2-1; 10 bases are a match to TRBD2. The CDR3 consists of 15 residues. Germline CDR1 reads SGHRS; CDR2 reads YFSETQ. J gave up 9 bases and V 0 bases, and 6 bases lay outside the gene matches. CDR3 coding DNA: TGCGCCAGCAGCTTGGGTCTAGCGGGAGAAAGTGAGCAGTTCTTC. It translates to CASSLGLAGESEQFF.

The V and J genes are TRBV28 and TRBJ1-5; the D is unclear. Germline V lookup: CDR1 MDHEN, CDR2 SYDVKM. The CDR3 covers 13 residues. Trimming removed 7 bases from V and 4 bases from J, with 11 bases in between. CDR3 in amino acids: CASMDSLNQPQHF. The CDR3 DNA follows: TGTGCCAGCATGGACTCCTTGAATCAGCCCCAGCATTTT.

The V gene is TRBV6-1, the J gene TRBJ2-3; D not resolved. The CDR3 runs 13 residues. CDR1 is MNHNS and CDR2 is SASEGT in the germline V gene. The V gene lost 6 bases and the J gene lost 2 bases, with 9 bases spanning the gap. The CDR3 bases are TGTGCCAGCAGCACAGAGTTCACAGATACGCAGTATTTT. It codes for CASSTEFTDTQYF.

The chain has TRBV6-5 and TRBJ1-1; TRBD1 is a possible D gene (6 bases). Trimming took 2 bases from V and 5 from J, leaving 12 bases between them. The germline CDR1 and CDR2 sequences are MNHEY and SVGAGI. CDR3 length equals 14 residues. DNA of the CDR3: TGTGCCAGCAGTTACGGGGGGGGCGCGACTGAAGCTTTCTTT. Its protein is CASSYGGGATEAFF.

In this sample, this clonotype turned up a few times. The V gene is TRBV6-2 or TRBV6-3, the J gene TRBJ2-7; D is unclear. V lost 2 bases, J lost 4 bases, and 15 bases lay in between. Germline V gene lookup returns CDR1 MNHEY and CDR2 SVGEGT. The CDR3 has 15 residues. The CDR3 bases are TGTGCCAGCAGTTACGCCGCCCACCGACTTTACGAGCAGTACTTC. Its protein is CASSYAAHRLYEQYF.

This clonotype has just a few counts. One junction end does not reproduce the germline sequence, and a read error may be involved. This chain connects TRBV7-7 to TRBJ1-1; 12 bases fit TRBD1. CDR3 length: 17 residues. The germline gives CDR1 SSHAT, CDR2 FNYEAQ (reference sequence). The CDR3 DNA is TGTGCTAGCAGCCTTAGGGGGGACAGGGGGCGAGGCACTGAAGCTTTCTTT. Amino acids: CASSLRGDRGRGTEAFF.

This clonotype was detected ten times or more. J is TRBJ2-1 and V is TRBV20-1, with 12 bases aligning to TRBD2. Germline loops: CDR1 DFQATT, CDR2 SNEGSKA (reference sequence). V lost 1 base, J lost 2 bases, and 3 bases stayed unmatched. The CDR3 runs 16 residues. CDR3 bases: TGCAGTGCTAGAGTGGCTAGCGGGGGGGCCTACAATGAGCAGTTCTTC. Translating gives CSARVASGGAYNEQFF.

This clonotype was found a few times. The chain carries TRBV28 and TRBJ2-2; 7 bases align to TRBD1. From germline, CDR1 is MDHEN and CDR2 SYDVKM. The CDR3 covers 15 residues. The trim removed 4 bases at V and 5 bases at J, leaving 7 bases unmatched. CDR3: CASSSRGQYTGELFF. Written as DNA, the CDR3 is TGTGCCAGCAGTTCTAGGGGACAGTATACCGGGGAGCTGTTTTTT.

The chain uses TRBV15 and TRBJ2-3; 8 nucleotides agree with TRBD2. With 11 bases clipped from V and 8 bases from J, the junction kept 15 bases outside the gene matches. The CDR3 spans 14 residues. The V gene's germline CDR1 is LNHNV and CDR2 YYDKDF (reference sequence). CDR3 sequence reads: CAVGRGLDGGTQYF. The CDR3 coding sequence is TGTGCCGTCGGCAGGGGACTAGACGGTGGTACGCAGTATTTT.

This chain uses TRBV20-1 with TRBJ2-3; a possible D gene is TRBD2 (6 bases). This CDR3 has 16 residues. The germline V and J ends were trimmed by 2 bases and 1 base, with 16 bases remaining between them. Per germline, CDR1 DFQATT and CDR2 SNEGSKA (reference sequence). The CDR3 is CSARKRLATRTDTQYF. The CDR3 DNA is TGCAGTGCTAGAAAGCGGCTAGCGACTCGCACAGATACGCAGTATTTT.

The rearrangement links TRBV7-9 to TRBJ2-1; D gene ambiguous. Germline V gene sequence: CDR1 SEHNR, CDR2 FQNEAQ (reference sequence). Trimming cost V 2 bases and J 3 bases, with 8 bases left between them. The CDR3 has 14 residues. The chain's CDR3 is CASSLSIGYNEQFF. The DNA for the CDR3 is TGTGCCAGCAGCTTAAGTATAGGCTACAATGAGCAGTTCTTC.

This clonotype was counted at least ten times. V usage is TRBV20-1 and J usage is TRBJ2-1, with 7 nucleotides matching TRBD1. Germline V gene sequence: CDR1 DFQATT, CDR2 SNEGSKA (reference sequence). CDR3 length equals 12 residues. In DNA form, the CDR3 reads TGCAGCGCCCAGGGGGCCTACAATGAGCAGTTCTTC. Residues: CSAQGAYNEQFF.

This chain connects TRBV20-1 to TRBJ2-4; D not certain. The CDR3 is 13 amino acids. Germline lookup yields CDR1 DFQATT and CDR2 SNEGSKA (reference sequence). The CDR3 nucleotides are TGCACCCAGTACCCTCCGGGCCAAAACATTCAGTACTTC. This codes for CTQYPPGQNIQYF.